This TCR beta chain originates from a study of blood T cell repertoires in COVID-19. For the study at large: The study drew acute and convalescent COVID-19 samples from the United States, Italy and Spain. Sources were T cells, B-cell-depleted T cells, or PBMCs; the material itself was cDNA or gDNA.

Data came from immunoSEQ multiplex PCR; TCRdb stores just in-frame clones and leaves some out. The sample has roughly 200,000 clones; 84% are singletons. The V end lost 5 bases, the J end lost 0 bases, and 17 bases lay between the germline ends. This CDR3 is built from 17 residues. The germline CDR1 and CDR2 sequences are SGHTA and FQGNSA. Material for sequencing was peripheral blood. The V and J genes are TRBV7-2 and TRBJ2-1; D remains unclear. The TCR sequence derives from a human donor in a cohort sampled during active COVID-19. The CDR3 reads CASSPFLEFSSYNEQFF. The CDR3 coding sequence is TGTGCCAGCAGCCCCTTCCTAGAATTTAGCTCCTACAATGAGCAGTTCTTC.